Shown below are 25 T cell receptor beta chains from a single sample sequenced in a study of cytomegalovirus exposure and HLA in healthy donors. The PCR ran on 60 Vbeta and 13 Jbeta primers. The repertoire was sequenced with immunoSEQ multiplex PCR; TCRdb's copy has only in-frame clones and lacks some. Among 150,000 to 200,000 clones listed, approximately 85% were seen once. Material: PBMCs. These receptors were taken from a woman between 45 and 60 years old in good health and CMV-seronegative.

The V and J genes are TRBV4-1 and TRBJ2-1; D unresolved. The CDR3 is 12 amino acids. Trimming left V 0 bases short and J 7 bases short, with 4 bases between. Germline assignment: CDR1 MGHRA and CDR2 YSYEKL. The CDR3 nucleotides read TGCGCCAGCAGCCAAGATTCGAATGAGCAGTTCTTC. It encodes CASSQDSNEQFF.

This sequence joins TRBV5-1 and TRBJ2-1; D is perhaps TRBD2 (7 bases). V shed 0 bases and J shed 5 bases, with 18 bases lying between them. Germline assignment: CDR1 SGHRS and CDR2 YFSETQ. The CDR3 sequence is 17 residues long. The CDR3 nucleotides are TGCGCCAGCAGCTTGGGGTTGGGGGGGCGAATAGACAATGAGCAGTTCTTC. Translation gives CASSLGLGGRIDNEQFF. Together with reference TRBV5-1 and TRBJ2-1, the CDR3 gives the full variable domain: KAGVTQTPRYLIKTRGQQVTLSCSPISGHRSVSWYQQTPGQGLQFLFEYFSETQRNKGNFPGRFSGRQFSNSRSEMNVSTLELGDSALYLCASSLGLGGRIDNEQFFGPGTRLTVL.

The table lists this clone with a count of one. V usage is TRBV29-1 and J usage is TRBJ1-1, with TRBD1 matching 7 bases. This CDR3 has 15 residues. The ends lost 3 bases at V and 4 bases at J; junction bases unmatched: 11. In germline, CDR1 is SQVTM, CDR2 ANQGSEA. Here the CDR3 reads CSVETGTEEVTEAFF. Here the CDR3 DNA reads TGCAGCGTTGAGACCGGGACAGAAGAGGTCACTGAAGCTTTCTTT.

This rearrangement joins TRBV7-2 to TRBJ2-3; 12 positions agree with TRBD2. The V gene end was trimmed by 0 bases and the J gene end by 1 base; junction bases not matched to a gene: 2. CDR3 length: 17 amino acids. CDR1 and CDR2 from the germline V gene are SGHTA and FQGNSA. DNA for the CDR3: TGTGCCAGCAGCTTAGCGGCTAGCGGGAGGGGCACAGATACGCAGTATTTT. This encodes CASSLAASGRGTDTQYF.

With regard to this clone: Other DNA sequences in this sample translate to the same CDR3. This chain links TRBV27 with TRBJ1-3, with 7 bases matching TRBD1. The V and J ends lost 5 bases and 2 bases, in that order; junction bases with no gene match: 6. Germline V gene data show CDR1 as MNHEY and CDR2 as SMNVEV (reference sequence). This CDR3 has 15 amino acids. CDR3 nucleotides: TGTGCCAGCAGTGCGGTGACAGGGACTGGAAACACCATATATTTT. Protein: CASSAVTGTGNTIYF.

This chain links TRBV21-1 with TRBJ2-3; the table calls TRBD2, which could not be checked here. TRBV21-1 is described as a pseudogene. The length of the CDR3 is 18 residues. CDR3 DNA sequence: TGTGCCAGCAGCAAAGTTCGGTTCGCGGGGGGGGACACAGATACGCAGTATTTT. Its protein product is CASSKVRFAGGDTDTQYF.

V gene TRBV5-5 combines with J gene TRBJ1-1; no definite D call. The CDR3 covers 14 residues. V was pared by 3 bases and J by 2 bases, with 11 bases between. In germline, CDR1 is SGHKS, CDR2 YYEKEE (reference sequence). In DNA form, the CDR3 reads TGTGCCAGCAGCTACCAGATAATAAACACTGAAGCTTTCTTT. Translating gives CASSYQIINTEAFF.

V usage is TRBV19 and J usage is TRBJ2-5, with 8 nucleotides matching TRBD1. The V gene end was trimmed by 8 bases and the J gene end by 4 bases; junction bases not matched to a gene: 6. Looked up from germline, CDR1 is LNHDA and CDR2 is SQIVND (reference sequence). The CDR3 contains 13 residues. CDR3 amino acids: CASGQGPRETQYF. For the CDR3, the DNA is TGTGCCAGTGGACAGGGTCCGAGAGAGACCCAGTACTTC.

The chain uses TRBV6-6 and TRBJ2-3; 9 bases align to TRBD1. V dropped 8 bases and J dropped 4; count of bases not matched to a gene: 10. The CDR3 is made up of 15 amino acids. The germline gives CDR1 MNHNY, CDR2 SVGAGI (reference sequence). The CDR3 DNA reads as TGTGCCAGCGGCCAACAGGGGGCAAGGGCAGATACGCAGTATTTT. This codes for CASGQQGARADTQYF.

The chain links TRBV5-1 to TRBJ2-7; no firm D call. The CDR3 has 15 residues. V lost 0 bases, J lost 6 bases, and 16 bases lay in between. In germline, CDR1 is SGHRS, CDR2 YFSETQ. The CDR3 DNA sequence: TGCGCCAGCAGCTTGGAATCCCGGTCGGGTTTCGAGCAGTACTTC. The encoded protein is CASSLESRSGFEQYF.

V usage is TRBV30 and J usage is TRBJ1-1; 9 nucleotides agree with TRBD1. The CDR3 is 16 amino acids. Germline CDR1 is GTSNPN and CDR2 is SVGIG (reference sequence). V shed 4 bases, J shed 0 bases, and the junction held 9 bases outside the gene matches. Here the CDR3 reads CAWITGQGIVNTEAFF. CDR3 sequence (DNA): TGTGCCTGGATCACCGGACAGGGGATCGTGAACACTGAAGCTTTCTTT.

As DNA, the CDR3 is TGTGCCAGCACGTACGGGATCCAAGTAGCCGGGGGCTACACCTTC. It yields the protein CASTYGIQVAGGYTF. This chain connects TRBV6-1 to TRBJ1-2; D not certain. Germline V gene data show CDR1 as MNHNS and CDR2 as SASEGT. This CDR3 comprises 15 residues. Trimming cost V 7 bases and J 8 bases, with 23 bases left between them.

This chain's CDR3 is CASSPPESYEQYF. As DNA, the CDR3 is TGCGCCAGCAGCCCCCCGGAGAGTTACGAGCAGTACTTC. The chain has TRBV5-1 and TRBJ2-5, with unresolved D. TRBJ2-7 matches the DNA end more closely, so the J call is doubtful. Germline V gene data show CDR1 as SGHRS and CDR2 as YFSETQ. This CDR3 region has 13 residues.

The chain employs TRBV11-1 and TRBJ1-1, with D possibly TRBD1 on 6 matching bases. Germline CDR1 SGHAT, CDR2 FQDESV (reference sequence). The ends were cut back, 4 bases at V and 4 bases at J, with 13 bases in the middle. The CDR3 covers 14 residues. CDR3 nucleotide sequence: TGTGCCAGCAGCTCCATGAGGGGGGGCACTGAAGCTTTCTTT. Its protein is CASSSMRGGTEAFF.

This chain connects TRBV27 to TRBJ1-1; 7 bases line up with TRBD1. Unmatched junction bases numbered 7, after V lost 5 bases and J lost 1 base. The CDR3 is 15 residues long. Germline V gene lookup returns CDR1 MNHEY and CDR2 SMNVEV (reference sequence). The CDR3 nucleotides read TGTGCCAGCAGTCCAAAGACAGGGCGGAACACTGAAGCTTTCTTT. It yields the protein CASSPKTGRNTEAFF.

This chain's CDR3 is CASSLYLRNTEAFF. The DNA of the CDR3 is TGTGCCAGCAGTTTATATTTGAGGAACACTGAAGCTTTCTTT. V gene TRBV27 combines with J gene TRBJ1-1; D is ambiguous. Germline V gene data show CDR1 as MNHEY and CDR2 as SMNVEV (reference sequence). The germline V and J ends were trimmed by 1 base and 1 base, with 7 bases remaining between them. This CDR3 spans 14 amino acids.

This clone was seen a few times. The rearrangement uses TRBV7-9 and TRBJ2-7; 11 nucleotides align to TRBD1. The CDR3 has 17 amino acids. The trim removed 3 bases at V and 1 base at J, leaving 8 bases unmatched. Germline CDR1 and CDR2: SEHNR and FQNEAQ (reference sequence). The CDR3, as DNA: TGTGCCAGCAGCTTTAATGGTGGGGACAGGGGGTCCTACGAGCAGTACTTC. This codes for CASSFNGGDRGSYEQYF. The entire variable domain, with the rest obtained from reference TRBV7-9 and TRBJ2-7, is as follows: DTGVSQNPRHKITKRGQNVTFRCDPISEHNRLYWYRQTLGQGPEFLTYFQNEAQLEKSRLLSDRFSAERPKGSFSTLEIQRTEQGDSAMYLCASSFNGGDRGSYEQYFGPGTRLTVT.

In nucleotides, the CDR3 is TGTGCCAGCAGTTTTCACGGGGGCTACACCTTC. It codes for CASSFHGGYTF. The rearrangement joins TRBV28 to TRBJ1-2; D not resolved. Germline V gives CDR1 MDHEN, CDR2 SYDVKM. The CDR3 runs to 11 residues. Trimming cost V 3 bases and J 8 bases, with 7 bases left between them.

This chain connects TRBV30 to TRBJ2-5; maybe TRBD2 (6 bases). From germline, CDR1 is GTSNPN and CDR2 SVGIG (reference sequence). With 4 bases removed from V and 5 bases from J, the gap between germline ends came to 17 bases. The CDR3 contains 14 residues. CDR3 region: CAWNRDSEGETQYF. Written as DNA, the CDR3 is TGTGCCTGGAACCGGGACTCCGAAGGGGAGACCCAGTACTTC. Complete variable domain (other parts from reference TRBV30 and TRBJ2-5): SQTIHQWPATLVQPVGSPLSLECTVEGTSNPNLYWYRQAAGRGLQLLFYSVGIGQISSEVPQNLSASRPQDRQFILSSKKLLLSDSGFYLCAWNRDSEGETQYFGPGTRLLVL.

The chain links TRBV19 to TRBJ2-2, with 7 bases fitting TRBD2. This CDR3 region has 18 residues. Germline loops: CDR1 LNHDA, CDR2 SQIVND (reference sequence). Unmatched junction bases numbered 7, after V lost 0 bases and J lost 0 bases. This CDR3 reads CASSIDRFGRPNTGELFF. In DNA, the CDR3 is TGTGCCAGTAGTATAGATCGGTTCGGGAGGCCGAACACCGGGGAGCTGTTTTTT.

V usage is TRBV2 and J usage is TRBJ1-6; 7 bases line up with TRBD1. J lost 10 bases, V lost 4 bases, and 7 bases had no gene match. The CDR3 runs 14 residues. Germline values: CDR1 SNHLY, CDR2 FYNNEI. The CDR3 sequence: CASSGGTVDSPLHF. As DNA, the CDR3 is TGTGCCAGCAGTGGGGGGACAGTAGACTCACCCCTCCACTTT.

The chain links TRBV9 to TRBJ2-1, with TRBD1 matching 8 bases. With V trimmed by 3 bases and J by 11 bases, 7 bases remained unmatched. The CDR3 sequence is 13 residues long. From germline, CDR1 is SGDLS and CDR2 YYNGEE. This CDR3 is CASSGAAGGQQFF. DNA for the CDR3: TGTGCCAGCAGCGGCGCCGCAGGGGGCCAGCAGTTCTTC.

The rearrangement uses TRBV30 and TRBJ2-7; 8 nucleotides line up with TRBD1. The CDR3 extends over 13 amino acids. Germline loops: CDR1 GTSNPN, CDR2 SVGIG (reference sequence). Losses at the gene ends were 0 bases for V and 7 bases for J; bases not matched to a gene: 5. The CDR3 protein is CAWSVGRGQEQYF. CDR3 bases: TGTGCCTGGAGTGTGGGCAGGGGGCAAGAGCAGTACTTC.

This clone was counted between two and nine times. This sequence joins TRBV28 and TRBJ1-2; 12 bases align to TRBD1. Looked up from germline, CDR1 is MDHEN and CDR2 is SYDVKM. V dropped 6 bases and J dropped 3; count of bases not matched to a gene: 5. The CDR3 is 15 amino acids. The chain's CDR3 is CASRGTGGAYYGYTF. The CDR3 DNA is TGTGCCAGCAGAGGGACAGGGGGCGCGTACTATGGCTACACCTTC.

In DNA, the CDR3 is TGCGCCAGCAGCTCGCTCGGGACAGCGGATGGCTACACCTTC. The encoded protein is CASSSLGTADGYTF. The gene calls are TRBV5-1 and TRBJ1-2, with 7 positions matching TRBD1. Germline V gives CDR1 SGHRS, CDR2 YFSETQ. With 3 bases clipped from V and 6 bases from J, the junction kept 8 bases outside the gene matches. The CDR3 runs to 14 residues.